In this sample, the clone carrying this T cell receptor (beta chain) turned up many times. The antigen is unknown. The data originate from a study of CD8 T cells in ankylosing spondylitis. Study observations and caveats: Before this, some motif variants had been reported in reactive arthritis synovial fluid and blood. As reported, disease-linked clones showed significant enrichment in matched ankylosing spondylitis synovial fluid. Disease-linked clones were CD8+ and relatively rare in peripheral blood. Typical of ankylosing spondylitis blood, it appeared, was a TCR beta motif of eight highly homologous variants.

Quantitative molecular-barcoded 5'-RACE generated the TCR beta libraries. TCRdb ran MiXCR on the 5' RACE reads and lists one entry per CDR3 protein. Here the sample spans about 440,000 distinct CDR3 sequences, about 15% being singletons. Sequencing was carried out using blood, either unsorted or a sorted T cell fraction (not recorded which). The TCR comes from a male donor with ankylosing spondylitis.

The CDR3 DNA reads as TGTGCCAGCAGTTCCCCGGGACAGGCAGCTCGCTACGAGCAGTACTTC. This gives the protein CASSSPGQAARYEQYF. The chain joins TRBV12-3 or TRBV12-4 to TRBJ2-7; 8 bases agree with TRBD1. The CDR3 sequence is 16 residues long. The V gene end was trimmed by 4 bases and the J gene end by 3 bases; junction bases not matched to a gene: 11.